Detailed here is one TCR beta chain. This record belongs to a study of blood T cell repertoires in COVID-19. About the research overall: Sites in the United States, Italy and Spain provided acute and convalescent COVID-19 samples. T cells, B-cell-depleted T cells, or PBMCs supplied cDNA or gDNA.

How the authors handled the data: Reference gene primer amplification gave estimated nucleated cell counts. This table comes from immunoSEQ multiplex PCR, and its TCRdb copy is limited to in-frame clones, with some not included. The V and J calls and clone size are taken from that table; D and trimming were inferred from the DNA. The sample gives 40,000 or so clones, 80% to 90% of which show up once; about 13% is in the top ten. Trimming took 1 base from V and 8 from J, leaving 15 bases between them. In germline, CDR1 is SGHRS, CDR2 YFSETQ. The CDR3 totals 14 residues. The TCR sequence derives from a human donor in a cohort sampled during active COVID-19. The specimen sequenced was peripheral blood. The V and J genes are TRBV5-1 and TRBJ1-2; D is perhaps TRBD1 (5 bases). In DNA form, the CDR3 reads TGCGCCAGCAGCTTGCGACAGACCGGGCGAGGCTACACCTTC. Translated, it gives CASSLRQTGRGYTF.